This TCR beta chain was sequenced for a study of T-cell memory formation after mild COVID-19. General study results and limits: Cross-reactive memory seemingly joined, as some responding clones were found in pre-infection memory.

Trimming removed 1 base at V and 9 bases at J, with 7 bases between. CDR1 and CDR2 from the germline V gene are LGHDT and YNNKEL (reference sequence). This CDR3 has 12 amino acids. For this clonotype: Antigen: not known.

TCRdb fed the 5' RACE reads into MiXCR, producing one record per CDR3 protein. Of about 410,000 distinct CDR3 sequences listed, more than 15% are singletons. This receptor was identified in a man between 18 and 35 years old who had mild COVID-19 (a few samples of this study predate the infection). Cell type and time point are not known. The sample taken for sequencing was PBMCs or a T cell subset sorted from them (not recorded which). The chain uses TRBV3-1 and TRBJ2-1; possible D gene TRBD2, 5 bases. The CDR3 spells CASSQGGIEQFF. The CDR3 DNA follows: TGTGCCAGCAGCCAAGGAGGGATTGAGCAGTTCTTC.